Listed here is a single TCR beta chain. As yet, its antigen is unknown. The data were taken from a study of radiation and T cells in renal cell carcinoma. Sequencing used immunoSEQ multiplex PCR; TCRdb keeps in-frame clones, though not all of them. The data show tens of thousands of clones, around three quarters seen once. Germline CDR1 MDHEN, CDR2 SYDVKM. Trimming took 5 bases from V and 6 from J; bases not matched to a gene: 0. The CDR3 runs to 13 residues. Findings and limits, study-wide: Top tumor clonotypes rose in blood 2 weeks post-radiation, then contracted.

The time point denotes: blood 2 weeks post-SBRT. Indicated treatment: 15 Gy SBRT to primary tumor, nephrectomy 4 weeks later. The material was blood, obtained from a patient whose treatment included radiotherapy and nephrectomy. This chain uses TRBV28 with TRBJ1-4; 10 bases agree with TRBD1. The TCR sequence derives from a woman in her 70s with renal cell carcinoma. The CDR3 sequence is CASSGQGDEKLFF. The CDR3, as DNA: TGTGCCAGCAGTGGACAGGGGGATGAAAAACTGTTTTTT. Based on the CDR3 plus reference TRBV28 and TRBJ1-4, the full variable domain is DVKVTQSSRYLVKRTGEKVFLECVQDMDHENMFWYRQDPGLGLRLIYFSYDVKMKEKGDIPEGYSVSREKKERFSLILESASTNQTSMYLCASSGQGDEKLFFGSGTQLSVL.